One sample yielded the 19 T cell receptor beta chains listed below, sequenced in a study of T-cell memory formation after mild COVID-19. One entry per CDR3 protein results from TCRdb running MiXCR on the 5' RACE reads. The table has 250,000 to 300,000 distinct CDR3 sequences, 15% to 20% seen once. The source material was PBMCs or a T cell subset sorted from them (not recorded which). These receptors originate from a man aged 18-30 years who had mild COVID-19 (a few samples of this study predate the infection). Cell type and time point are not known.

This clonotype was found many times. V gene TRBV5-1 combines with J gene TRBJ1-1; 8 bases map to TRBD1. CDR1 and CDR2 from the germline V gene are SGHRS and YFSETQ. The CDR3 consists of 13 residues. V was pared by 4 bases and J by 7 bases, with 6 bases of the junction left unmatched. CDR3 in amino acids: CASSLGTGGEAFF. The CDR3 nucleotides read TGCGCCAGCAGCCTCGGGACAGGTGGTGAAGCTTTCTTT.

This clonotype turned up a few times. Here the CDR3 reads CATGPGLAGGETQYF. The CDR3 DNA sequence: TGTGCCACTGGTCCGGGACTAGCGGGAGGGGAGACCCAGTACTTC. V is TRBV10-3 and J is TRBJ2-5, with TRBD2 matching 16 bases. CDR1 and CDR2 from the germline V gene are ENHRY and SYGVKD. Unmatched junction bases numbered 7, after V lost 10 bases and J lost 5 bases. The CDR3 loop spans 15 amino acids.

The chain links TRBV12-3 or TRBV12-4 to TRBJ2-2, with no clear D. Between the trimmed V and J ends, which lost 2 bases and 9 bases, there was a span of 28 bases. This CDR3 has 19 residues. CDR3 sequence (DNA): TGTGCCAGCAGTTTAACGCCCAGTAGGGCTCCGGCTAGGGCGAGGGAGCTGTTTTTT. Protein: CASSLTPSRAPARARELFF.

The genes are TRBV3-1 and TRBJ1-1; D unresolved. CDR3 size: 16 residues. V was trimmed by 5 bases and J by 0 bases, leaving 16 bases between them. Per germline, CDR1 LGHDT and CDR2 YNNKEL (reference sequence). The CDR3, as DNA: TGTGCCAGCAGCTCGGCCAGGAACGTGGTGAACACTGAAGCTTTCTTT. Translated: CASSSARNVVNTEAFF.

This chain links TRBV29-1 with TRBJ2-7; D perhaps matches TRBD1 (7 bases). The CDR3 totals 15 residues. V was pared by 2 bases and J by 7 bases, with 21 bases between. Germline values: CDR1 SQVTM, CDR2 ANQGSEA. The CDR3 protein is CSVERGAGGRAEQYF. DNA for the CDR3: TGCAGCGTTGAAAGAGGGGCAGGGGGGCGAGCGGAGCAGTACTTC.

This clonotype was observed a few times. CDR3 sequence: CASSQVSLGLAGVYEQFF. The CDR3 nucleotides read TGTGCCAGCAGCCAAGTCAGTTTGGGGCTAGCGGGAGTGTATGAGCAGTTCTTC. The rearrangement joins TRBV14 to TRBJ2-1, with 10 bases fitting TRBD2. CDR3 length: 18 amino acids. Trimming cost V 1 base and J 8 bases; bases outside gene matches: 14. Germline assignment: CDR1 SGHDN and CDR2 FVKESK.

The V gene is TRBV12-3 or TRBV12-4, the J gene TRBJ1-2; a weak D match, TRBD1 (5 bases). V lost 3 bases and J lost 3, with 11 bases in between. This CDR3 comprises 14 residues. The CDR3 coding sequence is TGTGCCAGCAGTTTTGGGGGTTCCCACTATGGCTACACCTTC. This translates into CASSFGGSHYGYTF.

In this sample, this clonotype turned up a few times. The chain carries TRBV3-2 and TRBJ1-1. TRBV3-2 is a pseudogene segment. The CDR3 sequence is 17 residues long. The CDR3 sequence is CASNQDVTVGTRTEAFF. The DNA for the CDR3 is TGTGCCAGCAACCAGGACGTAACGGTGGGAACGAGAACTGAAGCTTTCTTT.

In this sample, this clonotype turned up a few times. This chain links TRBV6-5 with TRBJ1-1; possibly TRBD1 for D (6 bases). Trimming pared 7 bases from V and 11 bases from J, leaving 23 bases between. The germline CDR1 and CDR2 sequences are MNHEY and SVGAGI. The CDR3 runs to 14 residues. CDR3 sequence reads: CASNPRTDHLPAFF. The CDR3 DNA is TGTGCCAGCAATCCCCGGACAGACCACCTCCCCGCTTTCTTT.

This clonotype appeared many times. J is TRBJ2-3 and V is TRBV6-5; D possibly matches TRBD1 or TRBD2 (5 bases each). V was pared by 3 bases and J by 2 bases, with 6 bases between. The CDR3 sequence is 13 residues long. Per the germline V gene, CDR1 is MNHEY and CDR2 is SVGAGI. The CDR3 is CASSYGTTDTQYF. CDR3 coding DNA: TGTGCCAGCAGTTATGGGACCACAGATACGCAGTATTTT.

CDR3 residues: CSARLTSGGSQETQYF. DNA for the CDR3: TGCAGTGCTAGATTGACTAGCGGGGGCTCACAAGAGACCCAGTACTTC. This chain joins TRBV20-1 and TRBJ2-5; 12 positions agree with TRBD2. After removal of 2 bases from V and 2 bases from J, the junction contained 6 bases not matched to a gene. Per germline, CDR1 DFQATT and CDR2 SNEGSKA (reference sequence). The CDR3 loop spans 16 amino acids.

This clonotype has at least ten counts. This chain links TRBV4-2 with TRBJ2-1; D perhaps matches TRBD1 (6 bases). This CDR3 region has 11 residues. V lost 3 bases to trimming and J lost 10 bases, with 7 bases between them. Germline V lookup: CDR1 LGHNA, CDR2 YNFKEQ. CDR3 in DNA: TGTGCCAGCAGCCAGGGACAAGAGCAGTTCTTC. Amino acids: CASSQGQEQFF.

This clonotype has just a few counts. This sequence joins TRBV6-5 and TRBJ2-7, with no clear D. The V end lost 0 bases, the J end lost 1 base, and 10 bases lay between the germline ends. Germline V gene sequence: CDR1 MNHEY, CDR2 SVGAGI. This CDR3 has 15 amino acids. This chain's CDR3 is CASSYSNAKSYEQYV. The CDR3 nucleotides are TGTGCCAGCAGTTACTCGAATGCGAAGTCCTACGAGCAGTACGTC.

The chain links TRBV7-2 to TRBJ2-3; TRBD2 matches at 12 bases. CDR1 and CDR2 from the germline V gene are SGHTA and FQGNSA. V lost 5 bases and J lost 5; bases outside the gene matches: 11. This CDR3 has 17 amino acids. In DNA, the CDR3 is TGTGCCAGCAGCCCTAGCGGGGGGGCCGTCAGGAAAGATACGCAGTATTTT. Its protein product is CASSPSGGAVRKDTQYF.

The chain links TRBV11-2 to TRBJ2-7; unclear D gene. Between the trimmed V and J ends, which lost 5 bases and 2 bases, there was a span of 13 bases. CDR3 length equals 14 residues. Germline CDR1 is SGHAT and CDR2 is FQNNGV. In DNA form, the CDR3 reads TGTGCCAGCAGCCCACTCTTGCCTCCCTACGAGCAGTACTTC. As protein: CASSPLLPPYEQYF. Variable domain in full (rest from reference TRBV11-2 and TRBJ2-7): EAGVAQSPRYKIIEKRQSVAFWCNPISGHATLYWYQQILGQGPKLLIQFQNNGVVDDSQLPKDRFSAERLKGVDSTLKIQPAKLEDSAVYLCASSPLLPPYEQYFGPGTRLTVT.

This sequence joins TRBV7-2 and TRBJ2-5; D is ambiguous. V was shortened by 10 bases and J by 0 bases, with 12 bases between the two germline ends. The CDR3 extends over 13 amino acids. The germline gives CDR1 SGHTA, CDR2 FQGNSA. The CDR3 spells CATSLGYQETQYF. The CDR3, as DNA: TGTGCCACATCCCTTGGGTACCAAGAGACCCAGTACTTC.

In this sample, this clonotype turned up many times. The CDR3 DNA is TGTGCCAGCAGTTACGGAGGGAGCTCCTACAATGAGCAGTTCTTC. It translates to CASSYGGSSYNEQFF. The chain uses TRBV6-5 and TRBJ2-1, with D tentatively TRBD2 (6 bases). The CDR3 spans 15 residues. Germline loops: CDR1 MNHEY, CDR2 SVGAGI. Trimming took off 2 bases at V and 0 bases at J, with 8 bases between the two ends.

This sequence joins TRBV10-3 and TRBJ1-1; D is unclear. The CDR3 contains 14 residues. Trimming shortened V by 6 bases and J by 1 base, and 12 bases separated the two germline ends. Germline V gives CDR1 ENHRY, CDR2 SYGVKD. The CDR3 bases are TGTGCCATCAGCGCCGCGGACGGGAACACTGAAGCTTTCTTT. It encodes CAISAADGNTEAFF.

This clonotype was counted only a few times. J is TRBJ1-6 and V is TRBV7-3; no firm D call. V was pared by 5 bases and J by 4 bases, with 9 bases between. The CDR3 consists of 14 residues. Germline V lookup: CDR1 SGHTA, CDR2 FQGTGA. CDR3 loop: CASSRAPYNSPLHF. The CDR3, as DNA: TGTGCCAGCAGCCGGGCCCCGTATAATTCACCCCTCCACTTT.